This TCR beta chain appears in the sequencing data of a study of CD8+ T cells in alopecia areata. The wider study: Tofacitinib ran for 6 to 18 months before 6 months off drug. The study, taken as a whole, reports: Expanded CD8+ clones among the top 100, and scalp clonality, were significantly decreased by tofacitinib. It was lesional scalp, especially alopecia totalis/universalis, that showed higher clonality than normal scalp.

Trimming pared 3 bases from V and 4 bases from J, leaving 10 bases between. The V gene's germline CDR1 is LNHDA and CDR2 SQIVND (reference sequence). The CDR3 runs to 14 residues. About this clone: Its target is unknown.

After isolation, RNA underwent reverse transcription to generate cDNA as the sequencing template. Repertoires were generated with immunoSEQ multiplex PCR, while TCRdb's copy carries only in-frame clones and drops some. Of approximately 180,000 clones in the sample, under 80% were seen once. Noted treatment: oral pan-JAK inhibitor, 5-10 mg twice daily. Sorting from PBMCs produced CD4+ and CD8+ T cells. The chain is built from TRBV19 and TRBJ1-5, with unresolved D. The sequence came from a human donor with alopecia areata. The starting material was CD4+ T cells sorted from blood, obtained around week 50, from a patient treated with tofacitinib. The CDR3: CASSMQGRNQPQHF. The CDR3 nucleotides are TGTGCCAGTAGTATGCAAGGGCGGAATCAGCCCCAGCATTTT.